This T cell receptor (beta chain) was observed in a study of human T cells and chemical hapten exposure. Study outcomes and limitations: Significantly greater numbers of large CDR3 similarity clusters came from expanded TCRs than from controls.

Time point indicated: patch test 3, about 24 weeks after DPC sensitization. Treatment defined: therapeutic diphenylcyclopropenone sensitization with weekly scalp DPC. This clonotype was observed at least ten times. The antigen is undetermined. Authors' analysis steps: From approximately 20,000 to 700,000 TCRs were found per sample, with a median of about 96,000. One entry per CDR3 protein results from TCRdb running MiXCR on the RACE reads. Clone size and V and J calls follow TCRdb, not the original study. The table records more than 70,000 distinct CDR3 sequences, about a tenth of them present only once. Trimming took 0 bases from V and 6 from J, leaving 14 bases between them. The CDR3 sequence is 14 residues long. The germline V gene has CDR1 DFQATT and CDR2 SNEGSKA (reference sequence).

The TCR sequence derives from a woman under 40 with alopecia areata. Some clones in this sample may be carry-over from other donors' samples. Sequencing used whole blood, obtained in connection with sensitization to the hapten diphenylcyclopropenone (DPC). V and J are TRBV20-1 and TRBJ1-1; D may be TRBD1 (5 bases). CDR3 in amino acids: CSARDPGASAEAFF. DNA of the CDR3: TGCAGTGCTAGAGATCCCGGGGCCAGCGCTGAAGCTTTCTTT.